Detailed here is one T cell receptor beta chain. Using immunoSEQ multiplex PCR, the repertoire was profiled, and TCRdb retains in-frame clones only, with some absent. The sample shows more than 30,000 clones, about nine tenths of them seen only once. These data belong to a study of blood T cell repertoires in COVID-19. Looking at the study overall: Researchers got acute and convalescent COVID-19 samples from the United States, Italy and Spain.

Per germline, CDR1 SGHRS and CDR2 YFSETQ. CDR3 length: 14 residues. The V gene lost 0 bases and the J gene lost 3 bases, with 9 bases spanning the gap. The V gene is TRBV5-1, the J gene TRBJ1-2; possible D gene TRBD1, 5 bases. The source is a man aged 45-65 years with active or convalescent COVID-19. Sequencing input: peripheral blood. This CDR3 reads CASSLVVRDYGYTF. CDR3 coding DNA: TGCGCCAGCAGCTTGGTTGTCAGGGACTATGGCTACACCTTC.